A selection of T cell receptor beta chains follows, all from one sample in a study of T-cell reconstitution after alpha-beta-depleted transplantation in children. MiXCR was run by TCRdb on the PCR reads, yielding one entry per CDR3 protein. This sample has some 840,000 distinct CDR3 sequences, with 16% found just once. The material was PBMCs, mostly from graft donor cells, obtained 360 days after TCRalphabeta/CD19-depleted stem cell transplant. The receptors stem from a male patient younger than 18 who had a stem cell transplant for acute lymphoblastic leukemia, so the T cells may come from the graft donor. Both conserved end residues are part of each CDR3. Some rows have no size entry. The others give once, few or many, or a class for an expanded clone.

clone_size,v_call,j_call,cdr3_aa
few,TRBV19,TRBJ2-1,CAGSLQGEDYNEQFF
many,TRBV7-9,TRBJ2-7,CASNIIKADSYEQYF
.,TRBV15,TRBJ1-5,CATSRDPQEPFFNQPQHF
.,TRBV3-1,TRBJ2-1,CASSRSRGYNEQFF
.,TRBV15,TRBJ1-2,CATSEEPRNRNYGYTF
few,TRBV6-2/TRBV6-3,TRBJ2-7,CASRTPWTYSYEQYF
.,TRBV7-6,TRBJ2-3,CASSSQLAGGGLDTQYF
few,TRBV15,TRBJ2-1,CATSGSKKGLAGRGTVNEQFF
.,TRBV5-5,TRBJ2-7,CASSSPRGQYF
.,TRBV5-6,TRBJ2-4,CASSFRQGRNIQYF
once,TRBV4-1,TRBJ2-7,CASSSTPPGTTYYEQYF
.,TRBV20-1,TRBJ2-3,CSQTSGTPDTQCF
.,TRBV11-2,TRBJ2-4,CASSLGWSGNRENIQYF
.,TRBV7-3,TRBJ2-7,CASSLGGAGERGYEQYF
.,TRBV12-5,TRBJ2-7,CASGLTMGNEQYF
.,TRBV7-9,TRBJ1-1,CASTFPPSDRVAAFF
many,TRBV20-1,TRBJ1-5,CSARVGGKIEPQHF
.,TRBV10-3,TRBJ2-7,CAISGGAGANYEQYF
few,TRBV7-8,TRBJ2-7,CASRDRGPYEQYF
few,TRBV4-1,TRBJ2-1,CASSQGLAGVAYNEQFF